A selection of T cell receptor beta chains follows, all from one sample in a study of blood T cell repertoires in COVID-19. TCRdb keeps only in-frame clones here, not all; method: immunoSEQ multiplex PCR. The sample yields about 220,000 clones, 70% to 90% seen once. Sequenced material: PBMCs or T cells enriched from blood (not recorded which). All receptors derive from a woman aged 40 to 55 with acute COVID-19. Each CDR3 is given with its conserved first and last residue. A D gene is named only where the DNA matches it firmly. Rows give clone size only sometimes, using once, few, many, or a class for an expanded clone.

j_call clone_size v_call d_call cdr3_length cdr3_aa cdr3_nt
TRBJ2-4 . TRBV23-1 TRBD1 17 CASSHSPGQLAKNIQYF TGCGCCAGCAGTCATTCGCCGGGACAGCTAGCCAAAAACATTCAGTACTTC
TRBJ2-5 . TRBV6-5 . 16 CASSYSGRGLGETQYF TGTGCCAGCAGTTACTCCGGGCGGGGCCTTGGGGAGACCCAGTACTTC
TRBJ1-2 . TRBV10-3 TRBD1 13 CAISGDREFGYTF TGTGCCATCTCTGGGGACAGGGAATTCGGCTACACCTTC
TRBJ1-1 . TRBV5-1 TRBD1 14 CASSLASDRTEAFF TGCGCCAGCAGCTTGGCCTCGGACAGGACTGAAGCTTTCTTT
TRBJ1-3 . TRBV5-1 TRBD1 13 CASSPDRGNTIYF TGCGCCAGCAGCCCGGACAGGGGAAACACCATATATTTT
TRBJ1-1 . TRBV7-9 . 14 CASRLREGNTEAFF TGTGCCAGCAGACTCAGGGAGGGGAACACTGAAGCTTTCTTT
TRBJ1-2 . TRBV5-8 TRBD1 14 CASSTGQPKEGYTF TGTGCCAGCAGCACGGGACAGCCTAAGGAGGGCTACACCTTC
TRBJ1-3 . TRBV9 . 16 CASSVEARGIGNTIYF TGTGCCAGCAGCGTAGAGGCCAGGGGTATTGGAAACACCATATATTTT
TRBJ2-2 . TRBV3-1/TRBV3-2 . 15 CASSQEGSLIGELFF TGTGCCAGCAGCCAAGAGGGCTCCTTAATCGGGGAGCTGTTTTTT
TRBJ2-3 . TRBV10-1 . 12 CASGLSTDTQYF TGCGCCAGTGGACTCAGCACAGATACGCAGTATTTT
TRBJ2-7 . TRBV20-1 . 13 CSASFGGPNEQYF TGCAGTGCTAGTTTCGGGGGGCCCAACGAGCAGTACTTC
TRBJ2-1 . TRBV6-5 TRBD1 15 CASSSRGTGMNEQFF TGTGCCAGCAGTTCACGGGGGACAGGGATGAATGAGCAGTTCTTC
TRBJ1-2 . TRBV2 . 12 CASRGRGYGYTF TGTGCCAGCAGGGGGCGCGGCTATGGCTACACCTTC
TRBJ1-3 few TRBV21-1 . 16 CASSTPKAFSGNTIYF TGTGCCAGCAGCACCCCAAAAGCATTCTCTGGAAACACCATATATTTT
TRBJ2-5 . TRBV6-5 TRBD1 15 CASSRQGLYQETQYF TGTGCCAGCAGTAGACAGGGTCTTTACCAAGAGACCCAGTACTTC
TRBJ1-5 . TRBV15 . 14 CATSRVGGDQPQHF TGTGCCACCAGCAGAGTAGGGGGAGATCAGCCCCAGCATTTT
TRBJ1-1 . TRBV25-1 . 14 CASSNTGVRTEAFF TGTGCCAGCAGTAATACCGGGGTACGCACTGAAGCTTTCTTT
TRBJ1-2 once TRBV14 . 13 CASSHIGWNGYTF TGTGCCAGCAGCCACATCGGGTGGAATGGCTACACCTTC
TRBJ1-1 . TRBV3-1/TRBV3-2 TRBD1 16 CASSQSDRGMNTEAFF TGTGCCAGCAGCCAGTCGGACAGGGGCATGAACACTGAAGCTTTCTTT
TRBJ1-1 . TRBV5-4 TRBD1 16 CASGRRQGRVSPEAFF TGTGCCAGCGGCCGCCGACAGGGTCGTGTGTCCCCTGAAGCTTTCTTT